The TCR beta chain under discussion was sequenced for a study of identical twins. After template switching added a universal primer site, the resulting cDNA carried unique molecular identifiers. TCRdb ran MiXCR on the 5' RACE reads and lists one entry per CDR3 protein. The repertoire holds around 220,000 distinct CDR3 sequences, with 8% to 11% as singletons. Study results and caveats: It was possible that invariant MAIT and iNKT cells partly confounded the zero-insertion analyses. Fewer insertions characterized abundant cord blood beta clonotypes, whereas memory repertoires showed none.

To note about this clonotype: Its antigen is not known.

CDR1 and CDR2 from the germline V gene are SGHRS and YFSETQ. V lost 1 base and J 4 bases, leaving 11 bases between the germline ends. CDR3 length: 14 residues. The V and J genes are TRBV5-1 and TRBJ2-5; maybe TRBD2 (6 bases). Sequenced material: memory T cells sorted from blood. The clonotype originates from a man between 50 and 59 years old in good health. DNA for the CDR3: TGCGCCAGCAGCTTGATCGGGGGAGGAGAGACCCAGTACTTC. It encodes CASSLIGGGETQYF.